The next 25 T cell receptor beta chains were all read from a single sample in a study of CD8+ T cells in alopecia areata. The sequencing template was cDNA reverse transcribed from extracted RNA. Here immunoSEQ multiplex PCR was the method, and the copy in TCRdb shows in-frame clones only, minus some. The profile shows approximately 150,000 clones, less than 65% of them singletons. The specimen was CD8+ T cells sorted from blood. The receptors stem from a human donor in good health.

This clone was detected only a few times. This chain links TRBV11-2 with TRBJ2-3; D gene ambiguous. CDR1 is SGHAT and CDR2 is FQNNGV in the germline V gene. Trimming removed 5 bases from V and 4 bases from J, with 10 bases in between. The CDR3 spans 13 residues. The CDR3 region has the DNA TGTGCCAGCAGCCAAATCTCACCAGATACGCAGTATTTT. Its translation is CASSQISPDTQYF. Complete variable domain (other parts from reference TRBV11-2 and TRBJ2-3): EAGVAQSPRYKIIEKRQSVAFWCNPISGHATLYWYQQILGQGPKLLIQFQNNGVVDDSQLPKDRFSAERLKGVDSTLKIQPAKLEDSAVYLCASSQISPDTQYFGPGTRLTVL.

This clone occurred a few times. CDR3 protein: CASSSGLNEQFF. The CDR3 DNA follows: TGTGCCAGCAGCTCAGGGCTCAATGAGCAGTTCTTC. This chain links TRBV11-2 with TRBJ2-1, with D possibly TRBD1 on 5 matching bases. This CDR3 has 12 amino acids. Trimming cost V 4 bases and J 6 bases, with 7 bases left between them. The V gene's germline CDR1 is SGHAT and CDR2 FQNNGV. The full variable domain, rest sourced from reference TRBV11-2 and TRBJ2-1, is EAGVAQSPRYKIIEKRQSVAFWCNPISGHATLYWYQQILGQGPKLLIQFQNNGVVDDSQLPKDRFSAERLKGVDSTLKIQPAKLEDSAVYLCASSSGLNEQFFGPGTRLTVL.

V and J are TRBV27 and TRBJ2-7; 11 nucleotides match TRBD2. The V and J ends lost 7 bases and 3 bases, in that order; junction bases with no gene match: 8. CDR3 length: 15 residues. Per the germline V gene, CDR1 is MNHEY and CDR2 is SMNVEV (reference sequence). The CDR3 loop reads CASKRFGTSGYEQYF. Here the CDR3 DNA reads TGTGCCAGCAAAAGGTTTGGGACTAGCGGCTACGAGCAGTACTTC.

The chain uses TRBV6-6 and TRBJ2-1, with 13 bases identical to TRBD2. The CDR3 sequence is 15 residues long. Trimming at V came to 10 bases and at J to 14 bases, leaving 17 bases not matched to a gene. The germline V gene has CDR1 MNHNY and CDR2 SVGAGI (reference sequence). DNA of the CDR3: TGTGCCACAAACGAGCCGGGACTAGCGGGAAAGGGGGAGTTCTTC. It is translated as CATNEPGLAGKGEFF.

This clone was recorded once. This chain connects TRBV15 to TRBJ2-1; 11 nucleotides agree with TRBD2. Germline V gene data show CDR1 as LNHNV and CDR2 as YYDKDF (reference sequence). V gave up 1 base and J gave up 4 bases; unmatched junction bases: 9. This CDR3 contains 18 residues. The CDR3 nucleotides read TGTGCCACCAGCAGAGGGGGAATAGCGGGAGGGCAATACAATGAGCAGTTCTTC. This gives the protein CATSRGGIAGGQYNEQFF.

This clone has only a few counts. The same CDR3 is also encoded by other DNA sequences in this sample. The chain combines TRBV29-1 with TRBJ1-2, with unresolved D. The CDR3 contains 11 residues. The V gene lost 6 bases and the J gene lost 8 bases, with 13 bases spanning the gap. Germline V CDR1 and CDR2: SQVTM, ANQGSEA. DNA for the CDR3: TGCAGCGTAGGAAGTCGAGACGGCTACACCTTC. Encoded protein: CSVGSRDGYTF.

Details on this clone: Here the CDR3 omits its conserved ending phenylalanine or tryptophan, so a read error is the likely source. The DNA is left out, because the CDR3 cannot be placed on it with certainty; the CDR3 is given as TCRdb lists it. The chain's CDR3 is CASSGVQVLD. The chain has TRBV23-1 and TRBJ2-3. TRBV23-1 is designated an ORF whose function remains uncertain. The CDR3 has 10 amino acids, counting both end residues.

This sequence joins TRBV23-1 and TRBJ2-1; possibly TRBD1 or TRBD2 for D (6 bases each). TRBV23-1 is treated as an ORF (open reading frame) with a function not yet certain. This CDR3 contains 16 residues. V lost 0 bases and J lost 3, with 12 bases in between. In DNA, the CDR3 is TGCGCCAGCAGTCAATCCCGGGGGCCCCACTACAATGAGCAGTTCTTC. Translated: CASSQSRGPHYNEQFF.

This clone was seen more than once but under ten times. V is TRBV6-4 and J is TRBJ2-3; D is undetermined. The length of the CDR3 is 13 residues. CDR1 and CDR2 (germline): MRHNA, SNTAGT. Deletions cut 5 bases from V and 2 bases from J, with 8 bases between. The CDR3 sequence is CASSPDTTDTQYF. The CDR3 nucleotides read TGTGCCAGCAGTCCTGACACCACAGATACGCAGTATTTT.

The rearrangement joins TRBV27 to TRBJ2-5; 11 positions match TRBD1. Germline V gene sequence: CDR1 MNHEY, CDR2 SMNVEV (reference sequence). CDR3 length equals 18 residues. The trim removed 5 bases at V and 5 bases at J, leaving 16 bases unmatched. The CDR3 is CASSPSLGQGALRETQYF. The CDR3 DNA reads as TGTGCCAGCAGTCCTTCCCTCGGACAGGGGGCTCTGCGGGAGACCCAGTACTTC.

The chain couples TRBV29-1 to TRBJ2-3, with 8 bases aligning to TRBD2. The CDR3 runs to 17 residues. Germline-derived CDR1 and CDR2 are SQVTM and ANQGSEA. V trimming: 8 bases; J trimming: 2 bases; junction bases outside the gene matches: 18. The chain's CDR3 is CSLRQRAGDGYTDTQYF. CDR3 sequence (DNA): TGCAGCCTTCGACAACGAGCGGGAGATGGTTACACAGATACGCAGTATTTT.

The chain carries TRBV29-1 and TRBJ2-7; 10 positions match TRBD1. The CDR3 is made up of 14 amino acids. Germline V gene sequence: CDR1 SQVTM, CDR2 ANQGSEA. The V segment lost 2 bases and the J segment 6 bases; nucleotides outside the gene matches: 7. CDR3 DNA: TGCAGCGTTGAAAAACCGGGACAGGGGTCCGAGCAGTACTTC. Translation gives CSVEKPGQGSEQYF.

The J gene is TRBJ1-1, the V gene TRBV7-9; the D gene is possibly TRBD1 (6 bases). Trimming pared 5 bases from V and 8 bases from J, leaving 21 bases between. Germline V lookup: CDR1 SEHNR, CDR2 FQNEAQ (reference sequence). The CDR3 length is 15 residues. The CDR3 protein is CASSVQAGTGTEAFF. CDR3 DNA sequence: TGTGCCAGCAGCGTCCAGGCAGGAACCGGGACAGAAGCTTTCTTT.

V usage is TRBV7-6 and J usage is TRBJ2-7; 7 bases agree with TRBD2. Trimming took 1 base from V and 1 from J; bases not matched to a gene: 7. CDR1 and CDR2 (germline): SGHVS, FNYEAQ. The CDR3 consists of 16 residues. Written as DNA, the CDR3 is TGTGCCAGCAGCTTAGACGGGGGGTCTAGTTCCTACGAGCAGTACTTC. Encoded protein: CASSLDGGSSSYEQYF.

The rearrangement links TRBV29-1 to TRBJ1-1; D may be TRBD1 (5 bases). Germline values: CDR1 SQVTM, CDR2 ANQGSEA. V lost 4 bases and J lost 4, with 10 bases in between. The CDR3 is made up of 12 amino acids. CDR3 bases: TGCAGCGTTGGAGGAGGGGTCACTGAAGCTTTCTTT. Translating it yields CSVGGGVTEAFF.

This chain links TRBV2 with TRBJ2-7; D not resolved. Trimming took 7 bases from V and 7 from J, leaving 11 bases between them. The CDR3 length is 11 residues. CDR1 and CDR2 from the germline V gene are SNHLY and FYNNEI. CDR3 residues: CASKSRVEQYF. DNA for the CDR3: TGTGCCAGCAAAAGTCGGGTGGAGCAGTACTTC.

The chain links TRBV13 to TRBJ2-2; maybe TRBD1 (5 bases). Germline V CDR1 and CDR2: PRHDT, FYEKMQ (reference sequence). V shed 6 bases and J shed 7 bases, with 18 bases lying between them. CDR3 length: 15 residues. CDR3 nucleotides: TGTGCCAGCAGTCCCCGGGCCAGGGCTGGCGGGGAGCTGTTTTTT. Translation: CASSPRARAGGELFF.

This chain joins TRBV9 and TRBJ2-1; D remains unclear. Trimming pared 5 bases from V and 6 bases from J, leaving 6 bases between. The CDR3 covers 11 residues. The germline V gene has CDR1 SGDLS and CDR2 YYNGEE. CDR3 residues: CASSSLNEQFF. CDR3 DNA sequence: TGTGCCAGCAGTTCCCTCAATGAGCAGTTCTTC.

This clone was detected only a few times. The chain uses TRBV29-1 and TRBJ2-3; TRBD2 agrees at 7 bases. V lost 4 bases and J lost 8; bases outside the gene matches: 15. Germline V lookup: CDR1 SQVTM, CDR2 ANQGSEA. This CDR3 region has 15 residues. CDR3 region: CSVGLRGLPQGTQYF. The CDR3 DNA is TGCAGCGTTGGCCTTCGGGGACTACCGCAGGGTACGCAGTATTTT.

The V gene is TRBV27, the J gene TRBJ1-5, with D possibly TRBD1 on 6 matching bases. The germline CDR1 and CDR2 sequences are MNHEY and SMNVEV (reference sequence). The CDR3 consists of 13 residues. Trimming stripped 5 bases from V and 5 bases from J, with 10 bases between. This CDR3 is CASSETGYQPQHF. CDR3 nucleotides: TGTGCCAGCAGTGAGACAGGTTATCAGCCCCAGCATTTT.

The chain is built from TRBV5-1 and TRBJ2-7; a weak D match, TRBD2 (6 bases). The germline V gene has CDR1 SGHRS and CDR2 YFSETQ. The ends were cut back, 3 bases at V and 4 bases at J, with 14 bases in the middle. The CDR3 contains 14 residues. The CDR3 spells CASSWRERGYEQYF. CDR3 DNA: TGCGCCAGCAGCTGGAGGGAACGAGGGTACGAGCAGTACTTC.

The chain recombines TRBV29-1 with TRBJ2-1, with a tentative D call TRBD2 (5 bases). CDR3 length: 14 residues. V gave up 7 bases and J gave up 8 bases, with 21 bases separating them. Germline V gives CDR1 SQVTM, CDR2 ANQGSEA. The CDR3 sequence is CSAPQGLASDEQFF. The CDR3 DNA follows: TGCAGCGCCCCCCAAGGGCTAGCTTCAGATGAGCAGTTCTTC.

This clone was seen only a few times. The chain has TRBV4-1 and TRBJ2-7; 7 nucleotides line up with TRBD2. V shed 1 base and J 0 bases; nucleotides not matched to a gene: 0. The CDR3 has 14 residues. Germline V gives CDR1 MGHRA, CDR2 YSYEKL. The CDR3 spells CASSQGDYSYEQYF. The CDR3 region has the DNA TGCGCCAGCAGCCAAGGGGACTACTCCTACGAGCAGTACTTC.

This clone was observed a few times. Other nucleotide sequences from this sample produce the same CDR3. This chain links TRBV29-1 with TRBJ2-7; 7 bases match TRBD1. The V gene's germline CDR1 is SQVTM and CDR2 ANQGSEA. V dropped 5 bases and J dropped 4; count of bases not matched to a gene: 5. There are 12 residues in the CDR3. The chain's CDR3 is CSVTRQGYEQYF. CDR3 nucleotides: TGCAGCGTTACCCGACAGGGTTACGAGCAGTACTTC.

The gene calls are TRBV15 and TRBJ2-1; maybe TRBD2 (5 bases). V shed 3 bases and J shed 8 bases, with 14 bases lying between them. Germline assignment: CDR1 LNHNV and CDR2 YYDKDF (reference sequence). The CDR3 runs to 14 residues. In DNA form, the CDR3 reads TGTGCCACCAGCAGCCCTGGGAGTTCCGATGAGCAGTTCTTC. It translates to CATSSPGSSDEQFF.